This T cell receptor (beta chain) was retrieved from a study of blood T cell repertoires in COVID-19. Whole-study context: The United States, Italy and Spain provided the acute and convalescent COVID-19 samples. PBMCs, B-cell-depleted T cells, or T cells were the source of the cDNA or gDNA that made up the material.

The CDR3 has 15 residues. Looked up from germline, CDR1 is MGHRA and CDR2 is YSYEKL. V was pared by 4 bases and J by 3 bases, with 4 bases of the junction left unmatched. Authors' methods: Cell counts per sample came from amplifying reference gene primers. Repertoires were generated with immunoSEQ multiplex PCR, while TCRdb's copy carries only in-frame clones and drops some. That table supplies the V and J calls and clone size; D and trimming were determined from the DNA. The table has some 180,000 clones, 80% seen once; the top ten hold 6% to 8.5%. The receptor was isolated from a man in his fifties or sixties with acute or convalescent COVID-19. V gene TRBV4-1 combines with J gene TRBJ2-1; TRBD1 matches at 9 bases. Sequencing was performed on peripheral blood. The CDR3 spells CASSPGQGLYNEQFF. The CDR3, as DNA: TGCGCCAGCAGCCCCGGACAGGGGCTCTACAATGAGCAGTTCTTC.